The 28 T cell receptor beta chains given below trace back to one sample, sequenced in a study of blood T cell repertoires in COVID-19. Libraries were prepared by immunoSEQ multiplex PCR; TCRdb keeps only in-frame clonotypes and omits some of them. Of more than 45,000 clones in the sample, around nine tenths were seen once. The specimen sequenced was peripheral blood. The receptors shown here come from a man in his sixties with active or convalescent COVID-19.

A few counts support this clone. The gene calls are TRBV19 and TRBJ1-4; 8 bases align to TRBD1. This CDR3 has 15 amino acids. V shed 5 bases, J shed 6 bases, and the junction held 8 bases outside the gene matches. CDR1 and CDR2 from the germline V gene are LNHDA and SQIVND (reference sequence). CDR3: CASSSYQGADEKLFF. CDR3 nucleotides: TGTGCCAGTAGTTCATACCAGGGGGCTGATGAAAAACTGTTTTTT.

The CDR3 loop reads CASSPRDDTQYF. In DNA, the CDR3 is TGTGCCAGCTCACCACGAGATGATACGCAGTATTTT. The chain combines TRBV18 with TRBJ2-3; D ambiguous. From germline, CDR1 is KGHSH and CDR2 LQKENI. V lost 1 base, J lost 6 bases, and 5 bases lay in between. The CDR3 runs to 12 residues.

CDR3 residues: CASSLAGAEGNTIYF. The CDR3 bases are TGTGCCAGCAGTTTAGCAGGGGCGGAGGGAAACACCATATATTTT. This chain connects TRBV28 to TRBJ1-3, with D perhaps TRBD1 (6 bases). CDR3 length: 15 amino acids. V lost 2 bases and J 4 bases, leaving 12 bases between the germline ends. Germline V CDR1 and CDR2: MDHEN, SYDVKM.

V is TRBV5-1 and J is TRBJ2-5; D is ambiguous. The CDR3 runs to 11 residues. V shed 2 bases and J shed 5 bases, with 4 bases lying between them. Germline CDR1 reads SGHRS; CDR2 reads YFSETQ. The CDR3 nucleotides read TGCGCCAGCAGCTTCGTGGAGACCCAGTACTTC. This translates into CASSFVETQYF.

The chain uses TRBV18 and TRBJ1-3; 9 bases are a match to TRBD1. From germline, CDR1 is KGHSH and CDR2 LQKENI. The trim removed 4 bases at V and 8 bases at J, leaving 3 bases unmatched. The CDR3 is 13 amino acids. For the CDR3, the DNA is TGTGCCAGCTCACGGACAGGGGACCACACCATATATTTT. It yields the protein CASSRTGDHTIYF. Supplemented by reference TRBV18 and TRBJ1-3, the full variable domain reads NAGVMQNPRHLVRRRGQEARLRCSPMKGHSHVYWYRQLPEEGLKFMVYLQKENIIDESGMPKERFSAEFPKEGPSILRIQQVVRGDSAAYFCASSRTGDHTIYFGEGSWLTVV.

V usage is TRBV28 and J usage is TRBJ1-5, with 11 positions matching TRBD1. Germline V gives CDR1 MDHEN, CDR2 SYDVKM. J lost 7 bases, V lost 4 bases, and 6 bases had no gene match. The CDR3 sequence is 15 residues long. The CDR3 nucleotides are TGTGCCAGCAGTTCAGGACAGGGGGCAATACAGCCCCAGCATTTT. Amino acids: CASSSGQGAIQPQHF.

The chain employs TRBV4-2 and TRBJ2-3, with D uncertain. The CDR3 length is 14 residues. Germline V gene sequence: CDR1 LGHNA, CDR2 YNFKEQ. V shed 2 bases and J shed 3 bases, with 9 bases lying between them. The CDR3 here is CASSQRIATDTQYF. The CDR3 region has the DNA TGTGCCAGCAGCCAACGGATAGCAACAGATACGCAGTATTTT.

The chain combines TRBV7-2 with TRBJ2-7; D is uncertain. CDR3 length equals 13 residues. Germline V gives CDR1 SGHTA, CDR2 FQGNSA. Trimming pared 2 bases from V and 3 bases from J, leaving 8 bases between. In nucleotides, the CDR3 is TGTGCCAGCAGCTTATCAGACAACTACGAGCAGTACTTC. It encodes CASSLSDNYEQYF.

The V gene is TRBV11-3, the J gene TRBJ1-1; D is uncertain. CDR1 SGHNT and CDR2 YENEEA come from the germline V gene. This CDR3 comprises 13 residues. V shed 1 base and J shed 1 base, with 4 bases lying between them. CDR3 amino acids: CASSLVRNTEAFF. The CDR3 region has the DNA TGTGCCAGCAGCTTAGTCAGGAACACTGAAGCTTTCTTT.

The V gene is TRBV5-1, the J gene TRBJ1-1; D may be TRBD1 (6 bases). The CDR3 is 13 residues long. V was clipped by 3 bases and J by 5 bases, with 11 bases between them. Per the germline V gene, CDR1 is SGHRS and CDR2 is YFSETQ. The chain's CDR3 is CASSSEQGTEAFF. The CDR3 DNA sequence: TGCGCCAGCAGCTCAGAACAGGGTACTGAAGCTTTCTTT.

The chain is built from TRBV6-5 and TRBJ1-6; 8 nucleotides match TRBD1. CDR3 length: 15 residues. J gave up 9 bases and V 7 bases, and 11 bases lay outside the gene matches. The germline V gene has CDR1 MNHEY and CDR2 SVGAGI. The DNA of the CDR3 is TGTGCCAGCACCACAGGGGGTGGGCAAAGTTCACCCCTCCACTTT. It translates to CASTTGGGQSSPLHF.

CDR3 coding DNA: TGTGCCAGCTCACCCGGGACTAGCGGGGTTAGCACAGATACGCAGTATTTT. Its protein is CASSPGTSGVSTDTQYF. The chain is built from TRBV18 and TRBJ2-3; TRBD2 matches at 13 bases. Germline CDR1 KGHSH, CDR2 LQKENI. CDR3 length equals 17 residues. V was pared by 3 bases and J by 0 bases, with 3 bases of the junction left unmatched.

The chain joins TRBV28 to TRBJ1-2, with TRBD1 matching 9 bases. The CDR3 totals 15 residues. Germline trimming cut 4 bases from V and 7 bases from J; bases unmatched to any gene: 10. Germline CDR1 is MDHEN and CDR2 is SYDVKM. The CDR3 here is CASSSPGQGPAGYTF. In DNA form, the CDR3 reads TGTGCCAGCAGTTCCCCGGGACAGGGACCTGCTGGCTACACCTTC.

This rearrangement joins TRBV30 to TRBJ2-7; possible D gene TRBD2, 6 bases. Trimming left V 1 base short and J 0 bases short, with 13 bases between. Germline V gene data show CDR1 as GTSNPN and CDR2 as SVGIG (reference sequence). The length of the CDR3 is 15 residues. CDR3 residues: CAWSARDGVSYEQYF. CDR3 DNA: TGTGCCTGGAGTGCGCGGGACGGAGTCTCCTACGAGCAGTACTTC.

The chain recombines TRBV29-1 with TRBJ2-5, with 8 bases fitting TRBD2. CDR1 SQVTM and CDR2 ANQGSEA come from the germline V gene. The CDR3 runs to 15 residues. With 4 bases clipped from V and 5 bases from J, the junction kept 12 bases outside the gene matches. In DNA form, the CDR3 reads TGCAGCGTTGGACCCCCCCCGGGGGGGTTGGAGACCCAGTACTTC. Amino acids: CSVGPPPGGLETQYF.

This chain links TRBV4-1 with TRBJ1-1; tentative D call: TRBD1 (5 bases). The CDR3 length is 17 residues. Trimming took 0 bases from V and 0 from J, leaving 14 bases between them. In germline, CDR1 is MGHRA, CDR2 YSYEKL. The CDR3 loop reads CASSQERFGRVNTEAFF. The CDR3 DNA is TGCGCCAGCAGCCAAGAACGATTCGGCAGGGTGAACACTGAAGCTTTCTTT.

V gene TRBV24-1 combines with J gene TRBJ2-3; 8 bases fit TRBD2. With 3 bases clipped from V and 4 bases from J, the junction kept 8 bases outside the gene matches. Germline V CDR1 and CDR2: KGHDR, SFDVKD. The CDR3 runs 16 residues. The CDR3 spells CATSDGWRGDPDTQYF. DNA of the CDR3: TGTGCCACCAGTGATGGGTGGCGGGGGGACCCAGATACGCAGTATTTT.

The chain carries TRBV6-6 and TRBJ1-4; D is unresolved. The CDR3 covers 15 residues. Trimming removed 1 base from V and 1 base from J, with 7 bases in between. Germline V lookup: CDR1 MNHNY, CDR2 SVGAGI (reference sequence). DNA of the CDR3: TGTGCCAGCAGTTACTGGGAGGGAACTAATGAAAAACTGTTTTTT. Its translation is CASSYWEGTNEKLFF.

This clone showed up just once. The CDR3 DNA sequence: TGCGCCAGCAGCCAAGGCGGGTCCGGGCCCCAGCATTTT. Its protein product is CASSQGGSGPQHF. The genes are TRBV4-1 and TRBJ1-5, with D unclear. Trimming cost V 1 base and J 9 bases, with 10 bases left between them. The CDR3 runs to 13 residues. Germline-derived CDR1 and CDR2 are MGHRA and YSYEKL.

V gene TRBV7-9 combines with J gene TRBJ2-5; 11 nucleotides line up with TRBD2. The CDR3 runs 15 residues. Germline V gene data show CDR1 as SEHNR and CDR2 as FQNEAQ (reference sequence). With V trimmed by 5 bases and J by 5 bases, 7 bases remained unmatched. DNA for the CDR3: TGTGCCAGCAGCCTTAGCGGGGGGGTCGGGGAGACCCAGTACTTC. It codes for CASSLSGGVGETQYF.

The J gene is TRBJ1-5, the V gene TRBV30; 9 bases align to TRBD1. Per the germline V gene, CDR1 is GTSNPN and CDR2 is SVGIG (reference sequence). The CDR3 length is 17 residues. Trimming at V came to 3 bases and at J to 3 bases, leaving 12 bases not matched to a gene. In nucleotides, the CDR3 is TGTGCCTGGAGCCCCCCTCGCGGGACAGGGTTCAATCAGCCCCAGCATTTT. Its protein is CAWSPPRGTGFNQPQHF.

The chain uses TRBV14 and TRBJ1-2; D is ambiguous. The CDR3 runs 13 residues. From germline, CDR1 is SGHDN and CDR2 FVKESK. With 1 base removed from V and 7 bases from J, the gap between germline ends came to 10 bases. CDR3: CASSQGGGFGYTF. In DNA form, the CDR3 reads TGTGCCAGCAGCCAAGGGGGAGGGTTTGGCTACACCTTC.

The chain carries TRBV30 and TRBJ2-2; 8 bases fit TRBD2. The CDR3 contains 14 residues. Looked up from germline, CDR1 is GTSNPN and CDR2 is SVGIG (reference sequence). J was trimmed by 4 bases and V by 3 bases; bases with no gene match: 4. The CDR3 DNA sequence: TGTGCCTGGAGCGGGACTAGGGTCACCGGGGAGCTGTTTTTT. Protein product: CAWSGTRVTGELFF.

The chain has TRBV28 and TRBJ2-3, with 12 positions matching TRBD2. The CDR3 spans 17 residues. Trimming removed 3 bases from V and 0 bases from J; junction bases left unmatched: 4. Germline CDR1 MDHEN, CDR2 SYDVKM. Here the CDR3 reads CASSFLAGGFSTDTQYF. The CDR3 DNA reads as TGTGCCAGCAGTTTCCTAGCGGGGGGGTTCAGCACAGATACGCAGTATTTT.

The rearrangement joins TRBV4-2 to TRBJ1-1; D not certain. CDR1 is LGHNA and CDR2 is YNFKEQ in the germline V gene. The CDR3 runs to 13 residues. Deletions cut 1 base from V and 6 bases from J, with 9 bases between. CDR3 coding DNA: TGTGCCAGCAGCCAAGGGGTGCGGGCTGAAGCTTTCTTT. This translates into CASSQGVRAEAFF.

This rearrangement joins TRBV11-3 to TRBJ2-3, with 8 bases fitting TRBD1. From germline, CDR1 is SGHNT and CDR2 YENEEA. The CDR3 runs to 14 residues. Trimming cost V 6 bases and J 5 bases; bases outside gene matches: 7. DNA for the CDR3: TGTGCCAGCAGTCAGGGGGCCAGCGGAGATACGCAGTATTTT. Translating gives CASSQGASGDTQYF.

The chain couples TRBV5-1 to TRBJ2-7, with 8 bases identical to TRBD2. This CDR3 spans 14 amino acids. The trim removed 4 bases at V and 5 bases at J, leaving 8 bases unmatched. Germline-derived CDR1 and CDR2 are SGHRS and YFSETQ. DNA for the CDR3: TGCGCCAGCAGCCCGCCGGGAGGGTTCGACGAGCAGTACTTC. Translation gives CASSPPGGFDEQYF.

This chain links TRBV29-1 with TRBJ1-1; D call uncertain. The V end was cut by 4 bases, the J end by 5 bases, with 11 bases between. The CDR3 runs to 12 residues. CDR1 and CDR2 (germline): SQVTM, ANQGSEA. CDR3 coding DNA: TGCAGCGTTGGGGATGGGAGGACTGAAGCTTTCTTT. Its translation: CSVGDGRTEAFF.